This T cell receptor (beta chain) came from a study of blood T cells in healthy people across ages. Study results and caveats: Expanded clonotype changes were possibly confounded by unknown donor CMV status.

Next came a second PCR, run for about 7 to 12 cycles, which used a sample-barcoded 5' primer along with a J-beta primer mix. MiXCR was run by TCRdb on the 5' RACE reads, yielding one entry per CDR3 protein. Here the sample spans 550,000 to 600,000 distinct CDR3 sequences, 25% to 30% being singletons. Note on this clonotype: Its antigen is not known.

CDR1 SGHTA and CDR2 FQGNSA come from the germline V gene. This CDR3 is 11 amino acids long. At least 6.5 million PBMCs were isolated per sample. The sequenced sample consisted of blood. The clonotype originates from a woman aged 65 to 85 in good health. The chain has TRBV7-2 and TRBJ2-1; D uncertain. The DNA end favors TRBJ2-7, so the J call may be wrong. The CDR3 nucleotides are TGTGCCAGCATCAAACGGGACGAGCAGTACTTC. It is translated as CASIKRDEQYF.